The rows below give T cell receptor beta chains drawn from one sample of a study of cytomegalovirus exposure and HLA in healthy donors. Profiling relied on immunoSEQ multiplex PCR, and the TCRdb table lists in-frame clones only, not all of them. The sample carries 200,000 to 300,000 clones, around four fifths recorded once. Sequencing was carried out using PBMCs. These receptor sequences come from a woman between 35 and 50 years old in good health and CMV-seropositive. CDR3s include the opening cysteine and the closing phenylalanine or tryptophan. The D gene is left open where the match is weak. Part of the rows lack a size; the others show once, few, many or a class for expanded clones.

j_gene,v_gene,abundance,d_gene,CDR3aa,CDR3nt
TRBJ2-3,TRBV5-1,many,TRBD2,CASSLTSGSSDTQYF,TGCGCCAGCAGTCTGACTAGCGGGAGCTCAGATACGCAGTATTTT
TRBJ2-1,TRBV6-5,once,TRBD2,CASAKRGEQFF,TGTGCCAGCGCAAAGCGGGGTGAGCAGTTCTTC
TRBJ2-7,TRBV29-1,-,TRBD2,CSVEGLAGEDYEQYF,TGCAGCGTTGAAGGTCTCGCGGGGGAGGACTACGAGCAGTACTTC
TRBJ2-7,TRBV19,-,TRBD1,CASSMDFLTGGYNEQYF,TGTGCCAGTAGTATGGACTTTTTGACAGGGGGCTATAACGAGCAGTACTTC
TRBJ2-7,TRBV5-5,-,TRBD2,CASSLETSGGYEQYF,TGTGCCAGCAGCTTAGAAACTAGCGGGGGCTACGAGCAGTACTTC
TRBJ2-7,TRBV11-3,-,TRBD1,CASRPGQGNHEQYF,TGTGCCAGCAGGCCGGGACAGGGAAACCACGAGCAGTACTTC
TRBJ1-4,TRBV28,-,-,CASSFRDTIMKMVFF,TGTGCCAGCAGTTTCAGGGACACAATAATGAAAATGGTGTTTTTT
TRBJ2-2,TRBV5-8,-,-,CASSLAENTGELFF,TGTGCCAGCAGCTTGGCAGAGAACACCGGGGAGCTGTTTTTT
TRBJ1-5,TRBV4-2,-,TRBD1,CASSQDPGQGAGNQPQHF,TGTGCCAGCAGCCAAGATCCGGGACAGGGGGCAGGCAATCAGCCCCAGCATTTT
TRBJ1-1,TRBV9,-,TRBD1,CASSVQRQGVNTEAFF,TGTGCCAGCAGCGTACAAAGACAGGGGGTCAACACTGAAGCTTTCTTT
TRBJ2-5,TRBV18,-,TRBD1,CASSRDRGTQETQYF,TGTGCCAGCTCACGGGACAGGGGGACTCAGGAGACCCAGTACTTC
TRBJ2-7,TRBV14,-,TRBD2,CASSPTSGRLPYEQYF,TGTGCCAGCAGCCCAACCAGCGGGAGGCTCCCCTACGAGCAGTACTTC
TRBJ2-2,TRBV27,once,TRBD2,CASSLFLAGGNTGELFF,TGTGCCAGCAGTTTATTCCTAGCGGGAGGTAACACCGGGGAGCTGTTTTTT
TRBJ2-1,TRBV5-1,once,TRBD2,CASSPGLPIYNEQFF,TGCGCCAGTAGTCCGGGACTACCCATTTACAATGAGCAGTTCTTC
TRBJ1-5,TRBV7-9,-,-,CASMSDLNQPQHF,TGTGCCAGTATGAGCGACCTGAATCAGCCCCAGCATTTT
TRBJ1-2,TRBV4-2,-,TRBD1,CASSPTPWTGGNYGYTF,TGTGCCAGCAGCCCCACCCCGTGGACAGGGGGAAACTATGGCTACACCTTC
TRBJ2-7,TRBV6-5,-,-,CASGRDNEQYF,TGTGCCAGCGGGAGGGACAACGAGCAGTACTTC
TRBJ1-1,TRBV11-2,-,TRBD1,CASSSYRRQDRDEAEAFF,TGTGCCAGCAGCTCCTACCGACGACAGGACAGGGATGAGGCTGAAGCTTTCTTT
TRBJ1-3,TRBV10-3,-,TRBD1,CAISRGGYDRVGNTIYF,TGTGCCATCAGCAGAGGGGGATACGACAGGGTTGGAAACACCATATATTTT
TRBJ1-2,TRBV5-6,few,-,CASTSEGLGYTF,TGTGCCAGCACTTCCGAGGGTCTTGGCTACACCTTC
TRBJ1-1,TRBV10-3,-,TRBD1,CAILQGATEAFF,TGTGCCATTTTACAGGGGGCCACTGAAGCTTTCTTT
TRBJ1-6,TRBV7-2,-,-,CASSSGGQTNSPLHF,TGTGCCAGCAGCTCCGGAGGACAGACTAATTCACCCCTCCACTTT
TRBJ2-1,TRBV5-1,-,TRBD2,CASSRTSFYNEQFF,TGCGCCAGCAGTCGGACTAGTTTCTACAATGAGCAGTTCTTC
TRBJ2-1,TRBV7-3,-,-,CASSLSGEQFF,TGTGCCAGCAGCTTAAGTGGCGAGCAGTTCTTC
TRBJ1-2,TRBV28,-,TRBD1,CASSYLGQANGYTF,TGTGCCAGCAGTTATCTCGGACAGGCGAATGGCTACACCTTC
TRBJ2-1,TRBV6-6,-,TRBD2,CASSGLAGVNEQFF,TGTGCCAGCAGCGGACTAGCGGGAGTCAATGAGCAGTTCTTC
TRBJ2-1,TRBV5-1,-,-,CASSLAIPGHNEQFF,TGCGCCAGCAGCTTGGCCATTCCTGGCCACAATGAGCAGTTCTTC
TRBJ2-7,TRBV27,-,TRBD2,CASRAAAGAHYEQYF,TGTGCCAGCAGAGCGGCAGCGGGAGCCCACTACGAGCAGTACTTC
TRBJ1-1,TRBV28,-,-,CASSPQGRNTEAFF,TGTGCCAGCAGTCCACAGGGACGTAACACTGAAGCTTTCTTT
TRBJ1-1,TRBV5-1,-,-,CASSVLDSLNTEAFF,TGCGCCAGCAGCGTGCTTGACAGCCTGAACACTGAAGCTTTCTTT
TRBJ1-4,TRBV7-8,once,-,CASSPGHGNEKLFF,TGTGCCAGCAGCCCGGGACACGGTAATGAAAAACTGTTTTTT
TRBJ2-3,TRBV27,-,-,CASEPLGSTDTQYF,TGTGCCAGCGAACCCCTCGGTTCCACAGATACGCAGTATTTT
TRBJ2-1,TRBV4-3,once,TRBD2,CASSQDGRGEQFF,TGCGCCAGCAGCCAAGATGGGAGGGGTGAGCAGTTCTTC